The 9 T cell receptor beta chains below all came from one sample that was sequenced in a study of blood T cells in healthy people across ages. Using a J-beta primer mix together with a sample-barcoded 5' primer, a second PCR was run for about 6 to 12 cycles. In TCRdb, the 5' RACE reads were re-called with MiXCR into one record per CDR3 protein. This sample has roughly 1,700,000 distinct CDR3 sequences, with roughly 27% found just once. The sample was blood. All receptors derive from a woman in her thirties in good health.

This clonotype appeared a few times. The V call is TRBV10-2, the J call TRBJ1-3, with TRBD1 matching over 10 bases. The V segment lost 8 bases and the J segment 1 base; nucleotides outside the gene matches: 5. CDR1 and CDR2 from the germline V gene are WSHSY and SAAADI. The CDR3 contains 15 residues. CDR3 DNA: TGCGCCAGCGTGGAGGGACAGGGGTCTGGAAACACCATATATTTT. This encodes CASVEGQGSGNTIYF.

At least ten counts were recorded for this clonotype. J is TRBJ2-5 and V is TRBV7-9; D remains unclear. Germline V gives CDR1 SEHNR, CDR2 FQNEAQ (reference sequence). Trimming removed 6 bases at V and 2 bases at J, with 7 bases between. The CDR3 has 12 residues. CDR3 residues: CASRVSQETQYF. CDR3 bases: TGTGCCAGCAGAGTCTCTCAAGAGACCCAGTACTTC. Full variable domain (remainder filled in from reference TRBV7-9 and TRBJ2-5): DTGVSQNPRHKITKRGQNVTFRCDPISEHNRLYWYRQTLGQGPEFLTYFQNEAQLEKSRLLSDRFSAERPKGSFSTLEIQRTEQGDSAMYLCASRVSQETQYFGPGTRLLVL.

This chain connects TRBV7-9 to TRBJ1-5; D is unresolved. CDR1 is SEHNR and CDR2 is FQNEAQ in the germline V gene (reference sequence). The CDR3 covers 16 residues. Trimming cost V 2 bases and J 5 bases, with 16 bases left between them. In DNA, the CDR3 is TGTGCCAGCAGCTTATCCCTAGACGCGGAGGATCAGCCCCAGCATTTT. Its protein product is CASSLSLDAEDQPQHF.

This clonotype was seen at least ten times. This chain connects TRBV29-1 to TRBJ1-1; D unclear. Deletions cut 7 bases from V and 4 bases from J, with 16 bases between. Germline lookup yields CDR1 SQVTM and CDR2 ANQGSEA. This CDR3 comprises 13 residues. CDR3 region: CSGAEGGRTEAFF. The CDR3 region has the DNA TGCAGCGGGGCGGAGGGTGGGCGCACTGAAGCTTTCTTT.

Remarks on this clonotype: This sequence may be a read error, since a much larger clone differs from it by one base. The CDR3 nucleotides read TGCAGTGCGGCCCGACAGGGGAGAGATAAAGAGATCCAGTACTTC. It encodes CSAARQGRDKEIQYF. The chain joins TRBV20-1 to TRBJ2-5; TRBD1 agrees at 8 bases. The CDR3 loop spans 15 amino acids. Germline loops: CDR1 DFQATT, CDR2 SNEGSKA (reference sequence).

This clonotype was counted a few times. With a much larger clone just one base away, this may be a read error. The chain combines TRBV7-3 with TRBJ2-7, with D uncertain. The V end lost 5 bases, the J end lost 7 bases, and 18 bases lay between the germline ends. Germline CDR1 SGHTA, CDR2 FQGTGA. The CDR3 contains 14 residues. The CDR3 DNA sequence: TGTGCCAGCAGCCCGGGCCTGCATTTGGATGAGCAGTACTTC. It codes for CASSPGLHLDEQYF.

This chain links TRBV11-2 with TRBJ2-1, with a tentative D call TRBD2 (5 bases). Germline CDR1 reads SGHAT; CDR2 reads FQNNGV. Trimming left V 0 bases short and J 10 bases short, with 13 bases between. The CDR3 covers 14 residues. CDR3 sequence reads: CASSLDLTPGEQFF. DNA for the CDR3: TGTGCCAGCAGCTTAGATCTGACCCCGGGGGAGCAGTTCTTC.

This clonotype was counted only a few times. The rearrangement links TRBV20-1 to TRBJ2-7, with 11 bases fitting TRBD1. Germline V gene sequence: CDR1 DFQATT, CDR2 SNEGSKA (reference sequence). This CDR3 is 13 amino acids long. V shed 6 bases, J shed 12 bases, and the junction held 13 bases outside the gene matches. Written as DNA, the CDR3 is TGCAGTGCCCCGGGACAGGGGGTTGCTATTCTGTACTTC. Translated: CSAPGQGVAILYF.

Regarding this clonotype: It is unclear where the CDR3 begins or ends on the DNA, so no DNA is shown, and the CDR3 is as TCRdb lists it. The V and J genes are TRBV12-3 or TRBV12-4 and TRBJ2-2; no DNA check was done on the table's D call, TRBD2. The CDR3 adds up to 19 amino acids, both ends counted. The CDR3 reads CASSFQAGVYEQYFGELFF.